One and the same sample provided the 20 T cell receptor beta chains below, sequenced in a study of blood T cell repertoires in COVID-19. Sequencing was performed with immunoSEQ multiplex PCR; in TCRdb, only in-frame clones are kept and a portion is missing. The sample holds 150,000 to 200,000 clones, 75% to 90% seen once. Sequences were obtained from PBMCs or T cells enriched from blood (not recorded which). Every receptor here comes from a woman aged 55-70 years who had recovered from COVID-19.

This sequence joins TRBV7-3 and TRBJ2-7, with 9 bases that match TRBD2. Trimming cost V 5 bases and J 2 bases; bases outside gene matches: 4. Germline assignment: CDR1 SGHTA and CDR2 FQGTGA. This CDR3 has 14 residues. This chain's CDR3 is CASSLTSGPYEQYF. The CDR3 DNA sequence: TGTGCCAGCAGCCTGACTAGCGGTCCCTACGAGCAGTACTTC.

The genes are TRBV30 and TRBJ2-3, with a possible D match to TRBD2 (6 bases). Germline loops: CDR1 GTSNPN, CDR2 SVGIG (reference sequence). V lost 4 bases, J lost 2 bases, and 10 bases lay in between. The CDR3 is 13 amino acids. DNA of the CDR3: TGTGCCTGGACGGCGGGGTCCACAGATACGCAGTATTTT. Amino acids: CAWTAGSTDTQYF.

The V gene is TRBV11-2, the J gene TRBJ1-1; no firm D call. This CDR3 has 13 residues. Per germline, CDR1 SGHAT and CDR2 FQNNGV. The V end was cut by 1 base, the J end by 5 bases, with 8 bases between. The DNA for the CDR3 is TGTGCCAGCAGCTTAGGGCAGACTACTGAAGCTTTCTTT. Protein product: CASSLGQTTEAFF. Looking up the rest from reference TRBV11-2 and TRBJ1-1 gives the full variable domain: EAGVAQSPRYKIIEKRQSVAFWCNPISGHATLYWYQQILGQGPKLLIQFQNNGVVDDSQLPKDRFSAERLKGVDSTLKIQPAKLEDSAVYLCASSLGQTTEAFFGQGTRLTVV.

This clone has a count of ten or more. The chain joins TRBV6-5 to TRBJ2-1; 9 bases map to TRBD1. In germline, CDR1 is MNHEY, CDR2 SVGAGI. V was pared by 7 bases and J by 8 bases, with 3 bases of the junction left unmatched. The CDR3 runs 12 residues. The CDR3 nucleotides read TGTGCCAGCACCAGGACAGGGGATGAGCAGTTCTTC. Translating it yields CASTRTGDEQFF.

The chain combines TRBV9 with TRBJ1-2; tentatively, D is TRBD1 (5 bases). The CDR3 is 16 residues long. Trimming pared 0 bases from V and 7 bases from J, leaving 19 bases between. CDR1 SGDLS and CDR2 YYNGEE come from the germline V gene. CDR3 sequence: CASSVGAGRLFGGYTF. DNA of the CDR3: TGTGCCAGCAGCGTAGGGGCGGGACGATTATTCGGTGGCTACACCTTC.

The chain links TRBV28 to TRBJ2-7, with 8 bases that match TRBD2. Germline V gene sequence: CDR1 MDHEN, CDR2 SYDVKM. The V and J ends lost 1 base and 0 bases, in that order; junction bases with no gene match: 5. The CDR3 consists of 16 residues. The CDR3 DNA follows: TGTGCCAGCAGTTTATCCGGGGGGGGATACTCCTACGAGCAGTACTTC. It translates to CASSLSGGGYSYEQYF. The entire variable domain, with the rest obtained from reference TRBV28 and TRBJ2-7, is as follows: DVKVTQSSRYLVKRTGEKVFLECVQDMDHENMFWYRQDPGLGLRLIYFSYDVKMKEKGDIPEGYSVSREKKERFSLILESASTNQTSMYLCASSLSGGGYSYEQYFGPGTRLTVT.

This sequence joins TRBV7-2 and TRBJ2-2, with D hard to call. Germline loops: CDR1 SGHTA, CDR2 FQGNSA. The V end was cut by 2 bases, the J end by 4 bases, with 14 bases between. The CDR3 runs 16 residues. The CDR3 DNA is TGTGCCAGCAGCTTAACCCCCCTGGGCAGCACCGGGGAGCTGTTTTTT. Translated: CASSLTPLGSTGELFF.

This chain connects TRBV9 to TRBJ2-3; the match to TRBD2 covers 8 bases. V lost 0 bases to trimming and J lost 1 base; unmatched junction nucleotides: 4. The CDR3 loop spans 16 amino acids. Germline V CDR1 and CDR2: SGDLS, YYNGEE. CDR3 in amino acids: CASSVGAGGRTDTQYF. The CDR3 bases are TGTGCCAGCAGCGTAGGGGCGGGGGGACGCACAGATACGCAGTATTTT.

The CDR3 bases are TGTGCCAGCAGCCAGGGACTAGCGGGAGGAGAAAATGAGCAGTTCTTC. Translation: CASSQGLAGGENEQFF. The rearrangement joins TRBV4-2 to TRBJ2-1; 15 nucleotides agree with TRBD2. V shed 3 bases, J shed 7 bases, and the junction held 4 bases outside the gene matches. Germline CDR1 LGHNA, CDR2 YNFKEQ. The CDR3 sequence is 16 residues long.

This chain joins TRBV28 and TRBJ1-3; 10 bases are shared with TRBD1. After removal of 5 bases from V and 5 bases from J, the junction contained 9 bases not matched to a gene. CDR1 and CDR2 (germline): MDHEN, SYDVKM. The CDR3 covers 16 residues. The CDR3 loop reads CASSRPGTGVRNTIYF. CDR3 coding DNA: TGTGCCAGCAGTCGTCCCGGGACAGGGGTTAGAAACACCATATATTTT.

In this sample, this clone turned up a few times. V and J are TRBV6-5 and TRBJ2-5; a weak D match, TRBD2 (6 bases). The V end lost 0 bases, the J end lost 2 bases, and 13 bases lay between the germline ends. In germline, CDR1 is MNHEY, CDR2 SVGAGI. CDR3 length equals 16 residues. The DNA of the CDR3 is TGTGCCAGCAGTTACTCGAAGACTAGAGTTCAAGAGACCCAGTACTTC. This gives the protein CASSYSKTRVQETQYF.

The chain links TRBV2 to TRBJ1-4, with TRBD1 matching 8 bases. The germline CDR1 and CDR2 sequences are SNHLY and FYNNEI. CDR3 length: 12 residues. V was clipped by 8 bases and J by 7 bases; unmatched bases: 3. The CDR3 nucleotides read TGTGCCAGCTCCGGGACAGGTGAAAAACTGTTTTTT. This sequence encodes CASSGTGEKLFF.

The J gene is TRBJ1-5, the V gene TRBV29-1; 9 bases are a match to TRBD1. This CDR3 comprises 13 residues. Trimming removed 5 bases from V and 6 bases from J; junction bases left unmatched: 5. Germline V gene lookup returns CDR1 SQVTM and CDR2 ANQGSEA. CDR3 nucleotides: TGCAGCGTTAGACAGGGGGAAGGTCAGCCCCAGCATTTT. Protein sequence: CSVRQGEGQPQHF.

This clone was detected only a few times. The chain recombines TRBV28 with TRBJ1-6; TRBD1 aligns across 7 bases. CDR3 length: 13 residues. Trimming at V came to 5 bases and at J to 10 bases, leaving 5 bases not matched to a gene. Germline assignment: CDR1 MDHEN and CDR2 SYDVKM. The CDR3 bases are TGTGCCAGCAGTAACACAGGGGACTCACCCCTCCACTTT. It specifies CASSNTGDSPLHF. Supplemented by reference TRBV28 and TRBJ1-6, the full variable domain reads DVKVTQSSRYLVKRTGEKVFLECVQDMDHENMFWYRQDPGLGLRLIYFSYDVKMKEKGDIPEGYSVSREKKERFSLILESASTNQTSMYLCASSNTGDSPLHFGNGTRLTVT.

This sequence joins TRBV7-3 and TRBJ2-3; no reliable D call. V was pared by 2 bases and J by 0 bases, with 9 bases between. This CDR3 comprises 15 residues. Germline assignment: CDR1 SGHTA and CDR2 FQGTGA. The CDR3 reads CASSLGLVSTDTQYF. In nucleotides, the CDR3 is TGTGCCAGCAGCTTAGGGCTGGTTAGCACAGATACGCAGTATTTT.

The V call is TRBV19, the J call TRBJ2-7; tentative D call: TRBD1 (5 bases). Germline-derived CDR1 and CDR2 are LNHDA and SQIVND (reference sequence). The V end was cut by 10 bases, the J end by 2 bases, with 12 bases between. The CDR3 loop spans 12 amino acids. The CDR3 sequence is CATQGVTYEQYF. The CDR3 nucleotides read TGTGCCACGCAGGGTGTAACCTACGAGCAGTACTTC. The full variable domain, in which reference TRBV19 and TRBJ2-7 provide the parts outside the CDR3, is DGGITQSPKYLFRKEGQNVTLSCEQNLNHDAMYWYRQDPGQGLRLIYYSQIVNDFQKGDIAEGYSVSREKKESFPLTVTSAQKNPTAFYLCATQGVTYEQYFGPGTRLTVT.

The sample holds one count of this clone. The V gene is TRBV29-1, the J gene TRBJ2-5; a weak D match, TRBD2 (6 bases). The CDR3 length is 12 residues. Germline V CDR1 and CDR2: SQVTM, ANQGSEA. V was trimmed by 6 bases and J by 2 bases, leaving 10 bases between them. CDR3 sequence: CSVNSGQETQYF. The CDR3, as DNA: TGCAGCGTCAATAGCGGACAAGAGACCCAGTACTTC.

The chain links TRBV19 to TRBJ1-2, with a weak D call TRBD1 (6 bases). Trimming took 4 bases from V and 6 from J, leaving 9 bases between them. CDR3 length: 12 residues. Germline lookup yields CDR1 LNHDA and CDR2 SQIVND (reference sequence). In nucleotides, the CDR3 is TGTGCCAGTAGTACACAGGGTGATGGCTACACCTTC. This sequence encodes CASSTQGDGYTF.

The rearrangement joins TRBV19 to TRBJ1-5; TRBD1 is a possible D gene (5 bases). Germline CDR1 LNHDA, CDR2 SQIVND (reference sequence). The CDR3 is made up of 13 amino acids. V gave up 11 bases and J gave up 6 bases, with 17 bases separating them. DNA of the CDR3: TGTGCCTCCTTGCGCAGGGATGCTCAGCCCCAGCATTTT. This encodes CASLRRDAQPQHF.

This rearrangement joins TRBV11-2 to TRBJ2-1; 8 positions agree with TRBD2. With V trimmed by 3 bases and J by 7 bases, 8 bases remained unmatched. Germline V gene lookup returns CDR1 SGHAT and CDR2 FQNNGV. This CDR3 is built from 15 residues. The CDR3 reads CASSFVVAGRNEQFF. In DNA form, the CDR3 reads TGTGCCAGCAGCTTTGTGGTAGCGGGGAGGAATGAGCAGTTCTTC.